These T cell receptor beta chains were read from a single sample in a study of blood T cell repertoires in COVID-19. The method was immunoSEQ multiplex PCR; TCRdb's version includes in-frame clones alone and lacks a portion of them. In the table there are 350,000 or so clones, roughly 89% of which are singletons. Material: peripheral blood. The origin of the receptors is a man younger than 30 with active or convalescent COVID-19. Each CDR3 is given with its conserved first and last residue. A D gene is named only where the DNA matches it firmly. Some rows have no size entry. The others give once, few or many, or a class for an expanded clone.

d_gene	j_gene	abundance	v_gene	CDR3aa	CDR3nt
TRBD2	TRBJ2-3	NA	TRBV27	CASSLRGSGSSDTQYF	TGTGCCAGCAGTTTAAGGGGTAGCGGGAGTTCAGATACGCAGTATTTT
NA	TRBJ2-5	NA	TRBV4-2	CASSQDPLSGLGVETQYF	TGTGCCAGCAGCCAAGATCCATTATCAGGGTTGGGCGTAGAGACCCAGTACTTC
TRBD1	TRBJ2-7	NA	TRBV12-3/TRBV12-4	CASSEGQGYEQYF	TGTGCCAGCAGCGAGGGACAGGGCTACGAGCAGTACTTC
NA	TRBJ2-3	NA	TRBV7-2	CASSLVDRLSTDTQYF	TGTGCCAGCAGCTTAGTGGACAGACTTAGCACAGATACGCAGTATTTT
NA	TRBJ1-6	NA	TRBV30	CAWTVGTGRNSPLHF	TGTGCCTGGACCGTCGGAACCGGGAGGAATTCACCCCTCCACTTT
TRBD1	TRBJ2-3	few	TRBV7-3	CASSRQGSDTQYF	TGTGCCAGCAGCCGACAGGGGTCAGATACGCAGTATTTT
TRBD2	TRBJ2-7	NA	TRBV30	CAWSWGGRYGEQYF	TGTGCCTGGAGTTGGGGCGGGAGGTATGGCGAGCAGTACTTC
NA	TRBJ2-1	NA	TRBV19	CASSWASGPNNEQFF	TGTGCCAGTAGTTGGGCCAGCGGGCCCAACAATGAGCAGTTCTTC
NA	TRBJ2-6	NA	TRBV5-8	CASSLVVSGANVLTF	TGTGCCAGCAGCTTGGTCGTTTCTGGGGCCAACGTGCTGACTTTC
NA	TRBJ2-3	NA	TRBV9	CASSVGSGFGTDTQYF	TGTGCCAGCAGCGTAGGGTCAGGTTTTGGAACAGATACGCAGTATTTT
TRBD2	TRBJ2-1	NA	TRBV19	CASSAPGLTHNEQFF	TGTGCCAGTAGTGCGCCGGGACTAACCCACAATGAGCAGTTCTTC
NA	TRBJ1-2	few	TRBV19	CASSTRLSGYTF	TGTGCCAGTAGTACCCGTCTATCCGGCTACACCTTC
NA	TRBJ2-3	NA	TRBV19	CASSSGRTDSGTDTQYF	TGTGCCAGTAGTAGCGGCAGGACCGATTCAGGGACAGATACGCAGTATTTT
TRBD2	TRBJ2-7	NA	TRBV6-2/TRBV6-3	CASSYPGQTRGAYEQYF	TGTGCCAGCAGTTACCCCGGGCAAACCCGGGGGGCCTACGAGCAGTACTTC
NA	TRBJ2-2	NA	TRBV9	CASSVAFGAGELFF	TGTGCCAGCAGCGTAGCCTTCGGGGCCGGGGAGCTGTTTTTT
NA	TRBJ1-2	NA	TRBV29-1	CSVEVSEVVYGYTF	TGCAGCGTTGAAGTATCCGAGGTGGTCTATGGCTACACCTTC
TRBD1	TRBJ2-4	NA	TRBV6-1	CASSERQGSQNIQYF	TGTGCCAGCAGTGAAAGACAGGGGTCCCAAAACATTCAGTACTTC
TRBD1	TRBJ2-5	NA	TRBV11-2	CASSLDLTRGQTQYF	TGTGCCAGCAGCTTAGATCTTACTAGGGGGCAGACCCAGTACTTC
NA	TRBJ2-7	NA	TRBV6-5	CASSYSGGMAGEQYF	TGTGCCAGCAGTTACTCTGGGGGGATGGCGGGTGAGCAGTACTTC
TRBD1	TRBJ1-2	NA	TRBV9	CASSVEGTGEDYTF	TGTGCCAGCAGCGTAGAAGGGACAGGGGAGGACTACACCTTC
TRBD1	TRBJ2-7	NA	TRBV9	CASSAGTGSSYEQYF	TGTGCCAGCAGCGCCGGGACAGGGAGCTCCTACGAGCAGTACTTC
NA	TRBJ2-7	NA	TRBV18	CASSPGAYHEQYF	TGTGCCAGCTCACCAGGGGCGTACCACGAGCAGTACTTC
TRBD1	TRBJ1-2	NA	TRBV5-1	CASSPGQNYGYTF	TGCGCCAGCAGCCCGGGACAGAACTATGGCTACACCTTC
NA	TRBJ1-2	once	TRBV4-3	CASSQQARGGNYGYTF	TGCGCCAGCAGCCAACAAGCCCGAGGAGGCAACTATGGCTACACCTTC
NA	TRBJ1-4	NA	TRBV28	CASSLPTGRGEKLFF	TGTGCCAGCAGTTTGCCCACAGGGAGGGGGGAAAAACTGTTTTTT
TRBD1	TRBJ1-2	NA	TRBV6-6	CASSSETGPNYGYTF	TGTGCCAGCAGTTCCGAGACAGGGCCTAACTATGGCTACACCTTC
NA	TRBJ1-3	NA	TRBV5-1	CASHGAGDGNTIYF	TGCGCCAGCCATGGGGCAGGGGATGGAAACACCATATATTTT
NA	TRBJ2-5	once	TRBV5-5	CASSFVLRAQETQYF	TGTGCCAGCAGCTTCGTCCTCAGGGCCCAAGAGACCCAGTACTTC
TRBD1	TRBJ1-2	NA	TRBV6-5	CASTAGTGEAGYTF	TGTGCCAGCACGGCCGGGACAGGGGAAGCTGGCTACACCTTC
NA	TRBJ2-3	NA	TRBV25-1	CASSVTTDTQYF	TGTGCCAGCAGCGTCACAACAGATACGCAGTATTTT
NA	TRBJ2-7	once	TRBV28	CASSHAYEQYF	TGTGCCAGCAGCCATGCCTACGAGCAGTACTTC
NA	TRBJ1-2	NA	TRBV30	CAWSGTGIGGYTF	TGTGCCTGGAGTGGCACAGGGATTGGTGGCTACACCTTC
NA	TRBJ2-2	NA	TRBV10-1	CASPRGTGELFF	TGCGCCAGCCCGAGAGGCACCGGGGAGCTGTTTTTT
TRBD1	TRBJ2-5	NA	TRBV14	CARRDRGETQYF	TGTGCCAGACGGGACAGGGGGGAGACCCAGTACTTC
TRBD2	TRBJ2-5	NA	TRBV4-1	CASSQDEGLAGEETQYF	TGCGCCAGCAGCCAAGATGAGGGACTAGCGGGAGAAGAGACCCAGTACTTC
NA	TRBJ1-1	NA	TRBV7-2	CASSFRATEAFF	TGTGCCAGCAGCTTCAGGGCCACTGAAGCTTTCTTT
TRBD1	TRBJ2-7	NA	TRBV6-1	CASSKADRIKGQYF	TGTGCCAGCAGTAAAGCGGACAGGATTAAAGGACAGTACTTC
TRBD1	TRBJ2-7	NA	TRBV10-3	CATGQGSTTYEQYF	TGTGCCACCGGACAGGGAAGTACAACCTACGAGCAGTACTTC
NA	TRBJ2-7	once	TRBV5-6	CASLFLAGQSYEQYF	TGTGCCAGCCTCTTTTTGGCGGGTCAGAGCTACGAGCAGTACTTC
NA	TRBJ2-2	NA	TRBV6-2/TRBV6-3	CASSLLWNTGELFF	TGTGCCAGCAGTTTACTCTGGAACACCGGGGAGCTGTTTTTT